This section outlines one T cell receptor beta chain sequence together with its context. This clonotype was observed a few times. Which antigen it targets is not known. No qualities accompany the bases; no much larger clone lies one base away. Ophthalmopathy patients had moderately to severely active disease, Clinical Activity Score of at least 3, NOSPECS grade of at least 4, and duration under 3 months. The study excluded patients with uncontrolled infections, other autoimmune diseases, pregnancy or lactation. Clinical symptoms, serum thyroxine and TRAb, thyroid ultrasound, and orbital computed tomography formed the basis for the diagnoses. Ficoll-Paque density gradient centrifugation was used to isolate PBMCs from around 10 ml of fresh peripheral blood. Trizol reagent was used to extract total RNA, and RNA quality was then checked on an Agilent 2100 Bioanalyzer. The TCR beta CDR3 regions were amplified from the RNA transcripts. A first-round RT-PCR of the TCR CDR3 used the HTBI primer set with the Qiagen OneStep RT-PCR kit. The libraries were constructed in a second round of multiplex PCR and then size-selected and purified. Libraries were sequenced paired-end with 100 bp reads on an Illumina HiSeq2000. From the authors' description of their analysis: Raw data were processed with SOAPnuke, discarding reads with adapters, uncalled bases, mean Phred below 15, or no exact constant-primer or identifier match. COPE v1.2.5 was used to merge high-quality paired reads, and clonotypes were defined as unique nucleotide sequences. MiTCR v1.1 was used to align the clonotypes against IMGT TRBV, TRBD and TRBJ reference segments. The analysis was restricted to V-J combinations with a frequency above 0.0001, which together covered 98% to 99.2% of the repertoires. The TCS score was defined as the ratio of F50 (clonal expansion) to E x V (chaos), calculated using BLOSUM62-based TCRdist between CDR3 peptides within each V-J. Welch's t-statistics and random forest reduced 450 to 600 V-J features to fewer than 15, which were used in a naive Bayes classifier (R e1071). The public reads were run again by TCRdb, first through fastp at Q25 and then through MiXCR, and only productive beta chains were kept. Rows matching on CDR3 protein sequence are summarized as one entry with the most common DNA and genes. These V and J calls are TCRdb output, not the study's own analysis. This sample is represented by 500,000 or so distinct CDR3 sequences; approximately 17% of them were singletons. Jointly, the top ten make up approximately 15% of the sample.

The sample belongs to a study of T cells in Graves' hyperthyroidism and ophthalmopathy (dated by TCRdb to between 2017 and 2020). Regarding the study in general: Peripheral blood was sampled at the time of initial diagnosis, prior to any treatment. The approximately 90 discovery patients were randomly split 7:3 into training and test sets. The paper reports TCR Vbeta CDR3 sequencing of over 130 peripheral blood samples: some 41 ophthalmopathy, under 85 hyperthyroidism and 17 progressor patients. A discovery cohort of around 98 patients, 43 with Graves' ophthalmopathy and roughly 59 with stable Graves' hyperthyroidism, was used to find distinguishing TCR V-J signatures. Prospective prediction of ophthalmopathy was tested in an independent validation cohort consisting of roughly 20 hyperthyroidism patients and more than 15 patients who later progressed to ophthalmopathy. In six Graves' hyperthyroidism patients, the study also compared T-cell repertoires from thyroid tissue with T-cell repertoires from blood. Once sampling was done, hyperthyroidism patients were given methimazole at a starting dose of 30 mg daily, whereas ophthalmopathy patients were given high-dose intravenous methylprednisolone.

The CDR3 spans 14 residues, from the cysteine through the phenylalanine. Of all the DNA, just the CDR3 is kept, 42 bases in frame from base 1. CDR1 and CDR2 are read off the germline V gene (reference sequence) as SGHNT and YYREEE. Trimming removed 7 bases from V and 4 bases from J; the gene matches leave 7 bases unexplained. Overall study outcomes, separate from this receptor: Most expanded thyroid clonotypes (frequency above 0.001) were also detected in blood, suggesting blood repertoires may reflect thyroid immune responses. No statistical method was used to fix the sample size in advance, and group allocation was not hidden from the investigators. During validation, the model predicted progression to ophthalmopathy a median of about 5.9 months ahead of onset, with just under 71% sensitivity and around 73% specificity. A 13 V-J signature model separated ophthalmopathy from stable hyperthyroidism, with 87.88% sensitivity and 81.08% specificity in cross-validation and 80%/75% in testing.

The rearrangement joined TRBV5-4 to TRBJ2-2; TRBD2 aligns with 7 central bases. Sequencing was carried out using blood. This TCR was sampled from a woman younger than 35 with Graves' ophthalmopathy. The CDR3 corresponds to CASRREGLTGELFF. The DNA is as follows: TGTGCCAGCCGGAGGGAGGGCCTCACCGGGGAGCTGTTTTTT. With all but the CDR3 taken from the reference TRBV5-4 and TRBJ2-2 genes, the full variable domain is: ETGVTQSPTHLIKTRGQQVTLRCSSQSGHNTVSWYQQALGQGPQFIFQYYREEENGRGNFPPRFSGLQFPNYSSELNVNALELDDSALYLCASRREGLTGELFFGEGSRLTVL.